One and the same sample provided the 20 T cell receptor beta chains below, sequenced in a study of T cell changes during pregnancy in multiple sclerosis. The table came from immunoSEQ multiplex PCR; TCRdb's copy has only in-frame clones and leaves some out. The data show about 100,000 clones, approximately 90% seen once. The sample in question was peripheral blood, obtained after pregnancy. The receptors shown here come from a female donor with multiple sclerosis, enrolled in a pregnancy study.

This chain joins TRBV29-1 and TRBJ2-1, with D perhaps TRBD2 (5 bases). The CDR3 contains 13 residues. Germline V gives CDR1 SQVTM, CDR2 ANQGSEA. The ends were cut back, 5 bases at V and 0 bases at J, with 8 bases in the middle. Written as DNA, the CDR3 is TGCAGCGTTCGGGGTGACTCCTACAATGAGCAGTTCTTC. As protein: CSVRGDSYNEQFF.

The chain recombines TRBV7-9 with TRBJ1-4; 8 nucleotides line up with TRBD1. The CDR3 length is 15 residues. Looked up from germline, CDR1 is SEHNR and CDR2 is FQNEAQ (reference sequence). V lost 8 bases, J lost 5 bases, and 10 bases stayed unmatched. This chain's CDR3 is CASGSAWTGNEKLFF. The DNA of the CDR3 is TGTGCCAGCGGATCCGCGTGGACAGGGAATGAAAAACTGTTTTTT.

This rearrangement joins TRBV11-2 to TRBJ1-2; D is possibly TRBD1 (6 bases). V lost 5 bases and J 8 bases, leaving 24 bases between the germline ends. The CDR3 totals 16 residues. Per the germline V gene, CDR1 is SGHAT and CDR2 is FQNNGV. The CDR3, as DNA: TGTGCCAGCAGCCTCCTGACAACAGGGAGCGGGGAGGGCTACACCTTC. It translates to CASSLLTTGSGEGYTF.

V usage is TRBV29-1 and J usage is TRBJ2-7; 7 bases match TRBD1. Trimming cost V 0 bases and J 0 bases; bases outside gene matches: 5. This CDR3 comprises 15 residues. Germline V gene lookup returns CDR1 SQVTM and CDR2 ANQGSEA. The CDR3 sequence: CSVEEWAGGSYEQYF. The CDR3 nucleotides are TGCAGCGTTGAAGAATGGGCAGGGGGCTCCTACGAGCAGTACTTC.

The J gene is TRBJ1-1, the V gene TRBV5-4; tentative D call: TRBD1 (6 bases). Trimming stripped 4 bases from V and 4 bases from J, with 17 bases between. This CDR3 comprises 15 residues. The germline CDR1 and CDR2 sequences are SGHNT and YYREEE (reference sequence). The CDR3 DNA follows: TGTGCCAGCAGCCCTCCGAGAGGGGGGGGCACTGAAGCTTTCTTT. Protein: CASSPPRGGGTEAFF.

The rearrangement links TRBV6-6 to TRBJ2-7; TRBD2 matches at 11 bases. The CDR3 is made up of 16 amino acids. The V and J ends lost 10 bases and 2 bases, in that order; junction bases with no gene match: 13. Looked up from germline, CDR1 is MNHNY and CDR2 is SVGAGI (reference sequence). CDR3 region: CATFPGLAVTTYEQYF. DNA of the CDR3: TGTGCCACTTTTCCGGGACTAGCGGTAACAACCTACGAGCAGTACTTC.

This chain connects TRBV29-1 to TRBJ1-1, with TRBD1 identical over 9 bases. The trim removed 1 base at V and 5 bases at J, leaving 5 bases unmatched. This CDR3 has 14 amino acids. CDR1 and CDR2 (germline): SQVTM, ANQGSEA. The CDR3 DNA reads TGCAGCGTTGAAGTAGGGACAGGGCGGACTGAAGCTTTCTTT. This sequence encodes CSVEVGTGRTEAFF. The full variable domain, its missing parts supplied by reference TRBV29-1 and TRBJ1-1, is SAVISQKPSRDICQRGTSLTIQCQVDSQVTMMFWYRQQPGQSLTLIATANQGSEATYESGFVIDKFPISRPNLTFSTLTVSNMSPEDSSIYLCSVEVGTGRTEAFFGQGTRLTVV.

V usage is TRBV15 and J usage is TRBJ1-5; 8 bases map to TRBD1. This CDR3 is 17 amino acids long. Germline values: CDR1 LNHNV, CDR2 YYDKDF (reference sequence). J gave up 0 bases and V 1 base, and 5 bases lay outside the gene matches. The CDR3 loop reads CATSRGDRGYSNQPQHF. The CDR3 DNA sequence: TGTGCCACCAGCAGAGGTGACAGGGGCTATAGCAATCAGCCCCAGCATTTT.

The table lists this clone with a few counts. V and J are TRBV18 and TRBJ1-6; D unresolved. Trimming pared 2 bases from V and 10 bases from J, leaving 9 bases between. Germline-derived CDR1 and CDR2 are KGHSH and LQKENI. This CDR3 is 13 amino acids long. The CDR3 loop reads CASSPEGSSPLHF. CDR3 nucleotide sequence: TGTGCCAGCTCACCAGAAGGGAGCTCACCCCTCCACTTT. The complete variable domain, with remaining parts taken from reference TRBV18 and TRBJ1-6, reads NAGVMQNPRHLVRRRGQEARLRCSPMKGHSHVYWYRQLPEEGLKFMVYLQKENIIDESGMPKERFSAEFPKEGPSILRIQQVVRGDSAAYFCASSPEGSSPLHFGNGTRLTVT.

The chain carries TRBV5-6 and TRBJ2-7; TRBD1 matches 8 bases. The CDR3 totals 16 residues. V lost 1 base and J lost 7; bases outside the gene matches: 13. Germline CDR1 SGHDT, CDR2 YYEEEE. In nucleotides, the CDR3 is TGTGCCAGCAGCTTGCTGGCTGGGCAGGGGGCTGGGGAGCAGTACTTC. Amino acid sequence: CASSLLAGQGAGEQYF.

The gene calls are TRBV27 and TRBJ2-7, with 7 bases that match TRBD2. CDR1 and CDR2 (germline): MNHEY, SMNVEV (reference sequence). Trimming removed 8 bases from V and 2 bases from J; junction bases left unmatched: 6. CDR3 length: 13 residues. CDR3 sequence: CASGLGITYEQYF. The DNA of the CDR3 is TGTGCCAGCGGACTAGGCATAACCTACGAGCAGTACTTC.

Note on this clone: Compared with germline, one end of the junction differs, possibly owing to a read error. V and J are TRBV23-1 and TRBJ2-3, with 8 bases aligning to TRBD2. TRBV23-1 is marked as an open reading frame, function uncertain. This CDR3 has 15 residues. The CDR3 is CASSESGGTTDTQYF. Here the CDR3 DNA reads TGCGCCAGCAGTGAATCGGGGGGGACCACAGATACGCAGTATTTT.

This sequence joins TRBV7-9 and TRBJ1-2; D may be TRBD1 (5 bases). The length of the CDR3 is 14 residues. The V gene lost 3 bases and the J gene lost 8 bases, with 16 bases spanning the gap. The germline CDR1 and CDR2 sequences are SEHNR and FQNEAQ (reference sequence). The CDR3: CASSLGQGIRGYTF. DNA for the CDR3: TGTGCCAGCAGCTTGGGCCAGGGAATCAGAGGCTACACCTTC. The full variable domain, with the rest looked up from reference TRBV7-9 and TRBJ1-2, is DTGVSQNPRHKITKRGQNVTFRCDPISEHNRLYWYRQTLGQGPEFLTYFQNEAQLEKSRLLSDRFSAERPKGSFSTLEIQRTEQGDSAMYLCASSLGQGIRGYTFGSGTRLTVV.

The chain is built from TRBV27 and TRBJ2-5; weak D call: TRBD1 (6 bases). The V gene's germline CDR1 is MNHEY and CDR2 SMNVEV (reference sequence). Trimming pared 2 bases from V and 5 bases from J, leaving 15 bases between. CDR3 length: 15 amino acids. CDR3 DNA: TGTGCCAGCAGTTTAAGGCAGGGGATAAGGGAGACCCAGTACTTC. Protein sequence: CASSLRQGIRETQYF.

This chain connects TRBV19 to TRBJ2-1, with a possible D match to TRBD1 (6 bases). The CDR3 sequence is 14 residues long. V was trimmed by 3 bases and J by 0 bases, leaving 6 bases between them. Germline loops: CDR1 LNHDA, CDR2 SQIVND (reference sequence). CDR3 amino acids: CASSMDSSYNEQFF. The CDR3 bases are TGTGCCAGTAGTATGGACAGCTCCTACAATGAGCAGTTCTTC.

This chain uses TRBV6-5 with TRBJ1-1, with a weak D call TRBD1 (5 bases). Germline-derived CDR1 and CDR2 are MNHEY and SVGAGI. Trimming cost V 4 bases and J 0 bases, with 15 bases left between them. The CDR3 has 16 amino acids. The CDR3 DNA follows: TGTGCCAGCAGTTCTTTTGCTAAGGGGATGAACACTGAAGCTTTCTTT. This codes for CASSSFAKGMNTEAFF.

The rearrangement joins TRBV18 to TRBJ1-2; no clear D gene. The germline V gene has CDR1 KGHSH and CDR2 LQKENI. The CDR3 consists of 14 residues. Trimming took off 5 bases at V and 0 bases at J, with 10 bases between the two ends. Here the CDR3 DNA reads TGTGCCAGCTCAGTCGCGGGGACTAACTATGGCTACACCTTC. It codes for CASSVAGTNYGYTF.

The J gene is TRBJ2-1, the V gene TRBV10-3; TRBD1 might be the D (6 bases). This CDR3 is built from 15 residues. Germline CDR1 and CDR2: ENHRY and SYGVKD. Trimming stripped 3 bases from V and 5 bases from J, with 14 bases between. CDR3 DNA: TGTGCCATCAGTGATAACAGGGCCCCTAACAATGAGCAGTTCTTC. Encoded protein: CAISDNRAPNNEQFF.

The chain joins TRBV13 to TRBJ2-5; D gene ambiguous. Trimming removed 3 bases at V and 1 base at J, with 12 bases between. Germline CDR1 is PRHDT and CDR2 is FYEKMQ (reference sequence). The CDR3 loop spans 15 amino acids. CDR3 sequence reads: CASSFVAGPQETQYF. The CDR3 coding sequence is TGTGCCAGCAGCTTTGTGGCAGGTCCCCAAGAGACCCAGTACTTC.

This rearrangement joins TRBV4-1 to TRBJ2-7; 7 bases map to TRBD1. There are 12 residues in the CDR3. The V gene end was trimmed by 8 bases and the J gene end by 8 bases; junction bases not matched to a gene: 9. CDR1 and CDR2 from the germline V gene are MGHRA and YSYEKL. The CDR3 protein is CASGDRSGKQYF. The CDR3 nucleotides read TGCGCCAGCGGGGACAGATCGGGCAAGCAGTACTTC.